This TCR beta chain was recovered during a study of T cells in localized non-small cell lung cancer. In regard to this clone: Antigen: not known.

Trimming removed 11 bases at V and 7 bases at J, with 21 bases between. This CDR3 region has 13 residues. CDR1 MNHEY and CDR2 SMNVEV come from the germline V gene (reference sequence). Overall study findings and caveats: A median of 57 of the top 100 tumor clones appeared in adjacent lung, which was paired and uninvolved.

TCRdb keeps only in-frame clones here, not all; method: immunoSEQ multiplex PCR. Here the sample spans about 78,000 clones, just under 85% being singletons. The rearrangement links TRBV27 to TRBJ2-7, with D perhaps matching TRBD2 (6 bases). The sequences come from peripheral blood, collected before any cancer treatment. The sequence came from a man aged 40 to 69 with stage I lung adenocarcinoma. Here the CDR3 DNA reads TGTGCCTCACACCCGGGATCGGCGGGGGAGCAGTACTTC. Amino acids: CASHPGSAGEQYF.